The next 16 T cell receptor beta chains were all read from a single sample in a study of persistence of HIV-infected CD4 T cells. No antigens are known for them. The stimulus was lysate of CMV-infected fibroblasts, around 9.3 ug/mL. CD40L-negative CD69-negative CD45RO-high memory CD4+ T cells were sorted as populations depleted of antigen-responding cells. The libraries were made with immunoSEQ version 4 in survey mode. The repertoire was sequenced with immunoSEQ multiplex PCR; TCRdb's copy has only in-frame clones and lacks some. Altogether around 28,000 clones are present, around four fifths being singletons, with the ten largest covering 0.7% to 0.95%. Sequences were derived from CD4+ T cells sorted from PBMCs after 18-hour stimulation, sampled from a patient who received antiretroviral therapy. These receptors originate from an adult woman with HIV who was CMV-seropositive.

V gene TRBV5-8 combines with J gene TRBJ1-2; tentative D call: TRBD1 (6 bases). The CDR3 is 16 amino acids. Per the germline V gene, CDR1 is SGHTS and CDR2 is YDEGEE. Between the trimmed V and J ends, which lost 4 bases and 5 bases, there was a span of 21 bases. CDR3 sequence (DNA): TGTGCCAGCAGCGCGGGGACATTAAATAGCCGGTATGGCTACACCTTC. Encoded protein: CASSAGTLNSRYGYTF.

The genes are TRBV12-3 or TRBV12-4 and TRBJ1-5; no clear D gene. The CDR3 has 13 amino acids. V was clipped by 2 bases and J by 3 bases, with 5 bases between them. The CDR3 nucleotides are TGTGCCAGCAGTTTAAAAAACAATCAGCCCCAGCATTTT. Protein product: CASSLKNNQPQHF.

This clone was recorded once. The chain recombines TRBV6-1 with TRBJ1-2; D gene ambiguous. Germline CDR1 and CDR2: MNHNS and SASEGT. CDR3 length: 15 amino acids. Trimming stripped 1 base from V and 3 bases from J, with 12 bases between. The CDR3 here is CASSEVFSVDYGYTF. In nucleotides, the CDR3 is TGTGCCAGCAGTGAAGTATTCAGCGTCGACTATGGCTACACCTTC.

V and J are TRBV19 and TRBJ2-2, with TRBD2 as a possible D gene (6 bases). The CDR3 is 18 residues long. CDR1 and CDR2 from the germline V gene are LNHDA and SQIVND (reference sequence). V gave up 5 bases and J gave up 6 bases, with 25 bases separating them. The CDR3 nucleotides read TGTGCCAGTAGTCCCTATGGGTTGGCTCCTGGGGGGTCCGGGGAGCTGTTTTTT. Protein product: CASSPYGLAPGGSGELFF.

The CDR3 loop reads CASSDTMGQGETQYF. The CDR3 DNA follows: TGTGCCAGCAGTGACACTATGGGACAGGGAGAGACCCAGTACTTC. The chain combines TRBV6-1 with TRBJ2-5, with 9 bases aligning to TRBD1. The length of the CDR3 is 15 residues. In germline, CDR1 is MNHNS, CDR2 SASEGT. The V segment lost 3 bases and the J segment 4 bases; nucleotides outside the gene matches: 6.

This clone has a single count. The chain is built from TRBV6-5 and TRBJ2-5; TRBD1 aligns across 7 bases. Germline loops: CDR1 MNHEY, CDR2 SVGAGI. The CDR3 sequence is 12 residues long. Germline trimming cut 8 bases from V and 6 bases from J; bases unmatched to any gene: 6. The CDR3 region has the DNA TGTGCCAGCGTACGGGACAGCCAGACCCAGTACTTC. It translates to CASVRDSQTQYF.

The sample holds a few counts of this clone. V gene TRBV7-3 combines with J gene TRBJ1-1; a possible D gene is TRBD1 (6 bases). Per the germline V gene, CDR1 is SGHTA and CDR2 is FQGTGA. The CDR3 contains 14 residues. Trimming stripped 5 bases from V and 9 bases from J, with 19 bases between. The CDR3 spells CASSLAGGGQQAFF. The DNA of the CDR3 is TGTGCCAGCAGCCTCGCGGGTGGGGGCCAGCAAGCTTTCTTT. Using reference TRBV7-3 and TRBJ1-1 for the parts outside the CDR3, the full variable domain is GAGVSQTPSNKVTEKGKYVELRCDPISGHTALYWYRQSLGQGPEFLIYFQGTGAADDSGLPNDRFFAVRPEGSVSTLKIQRTERGDSAVYLCASSLAGGGQQAFFGQGTRLTVV.

This clone was found a few times. The chain combines TRBV6-6 with TRBJ2-7; D is uncertain. The CDR3 runs to 12 residues. Germline CDR1 and CDR2: MNHNY and SVGAGI (reference sequence). Trimming removed 5 bases at V and 2 bases at J, with 7 bases between. CDR3 protein: CASSPGTYEQYF. In DNA, the CDR3 is TGTGCCAGCAGTCCAGGCACCTACGAGCAGTACTTC.

The chain uses TRBV15 and TRBJ2-7, with D possibly called TRBD1 or TRBD2 (5 bases each). V lost 0 bases to trimming and J lost 2 bases, with 8 bases between them. The CDR3 length is 14 residues. Germline loops: CDR1 LNHNV, CDR2 YYDKDF (reference sequence). In DNA form, the CDR3 reads TGTGCCACCAGCAGAGATTTGGGGGCCTACGAGCAGTACGTC. Protein: CATSRDLGAYEQYV.

The J gene is TRBJ2-1, the V gene TRBV5-1; 8 bases fit TRBD1. V lost 7 bases to trimming and J lost 7 bases; unmatched junction nucleotides: 10. The CDR3 totals 14 residues. Germline V gene sequence: CDR1 SGHRS, CDR2 YFSETQ. For the CDR3, the DNA is TGCGCCAGCGGGGGGCAGGGGGCCCTTAATGAGCAGTTCTTC. This translates into CASGGQGALNEQFF.

The chain combines TRBV6-1 with TRBJ1-1; D perhaps matches TRBD1 (5 bases). The V gene lost 2 bases and the J gene lost 1 base, with 8 bases spanning the gap. Per the germline V gene, CDR1 is MNHNS and CDR2 is SASEGT. The CDR3 contains 14 residues. The CDR3 DNA follows: TGTGCCAGCAGTGAAAGGGGAGGGAACACTGAAGCTTTCTTT. Its translation is CASSERGGNTEAFF.

The chain employs TRBV6-5 and TRBJ1-2; TRBD1 is a possible D gene (5 bases). V was trimmed by 4 bases and J by 2 bases, leaving 14 bases between them. The germline V gene has CDR1 MNHEY and CDR2 SVGAGI. CDR3 length: 15 amino acids. In nucleotides, the CDR3 is TGTGCCAGCAGTTCCCCGGGACTTATAAACTATGGCTACACCTTC. Translating gives CASSSPGLINYGYTF.

The chain employs TRBV10-1 and TRBJ1-6; D may be TRBD1 (5 bases). The CDR3 runs 14 residues. Germline lookup yields CDR1 WNHNN and CDR2 SYGVQD (reference sequence). The germline V and J ends were trimmed by 6 bases and 5 bases, with 11 bases remaining between them. In nucleotides, the CDR3 is TGCGCCAGCAGCCTTGGACAAAATAATTCACCCCTCCACTTT. It translates to CASSLGQNNSPLHF.

The V gene is TRBV10-3, the J gene TRBJ2-5; D is perhaps TRBD1 (5 bases). The V end lost 4 bases, the J end lost 5 bases, and 11 bases lay between the germline ends. The germline V gene encodes CDR1 ENHRY and CDR2 SYGVKD. The CDR3 extends over 13 amino acids. CDR3: CAISGQGWETQYF. CDR3 nucleotide sequence: TGTGCCATCAGTGGGCAGGGTTGGGAGACCCAGTACTTC.

This chain uses TRBV7-8 with TRBJ2-3; D unclear. The CDR3 extends over 16 amino acids. V was clipped by 1 base and J by 0 bases, with 11 bases between them. Per germline, CDR1 SGHVS and CDR2 FQNEAQ. The CDR3 reads CASSLVGRFSTDTQYF. CDR3 coding DNA: TGTGCCAGCAGCTTAGTAGGCAGATTTAGCACAGATACGCAGTATTTT.

This rearrangement joins TRBV3-1 (or the pseudogene TRBV3-2) to TRBJ2-6; D unclear. V was shortened by 1 base and J by 9 bases, with 13 bases between the two germline ends. CDR3 length: 15 residues. In germline, CDR1 is LGHDT, CDR2 YNNKEL (reference sequence). This chain's CDR3 is CASSQGASQGNVLTF. The CDR3 DNA follows: TGTGCCAGCAGCCAAGGGGCCAGCCAAGGCAACGTCCTGACTTTC.